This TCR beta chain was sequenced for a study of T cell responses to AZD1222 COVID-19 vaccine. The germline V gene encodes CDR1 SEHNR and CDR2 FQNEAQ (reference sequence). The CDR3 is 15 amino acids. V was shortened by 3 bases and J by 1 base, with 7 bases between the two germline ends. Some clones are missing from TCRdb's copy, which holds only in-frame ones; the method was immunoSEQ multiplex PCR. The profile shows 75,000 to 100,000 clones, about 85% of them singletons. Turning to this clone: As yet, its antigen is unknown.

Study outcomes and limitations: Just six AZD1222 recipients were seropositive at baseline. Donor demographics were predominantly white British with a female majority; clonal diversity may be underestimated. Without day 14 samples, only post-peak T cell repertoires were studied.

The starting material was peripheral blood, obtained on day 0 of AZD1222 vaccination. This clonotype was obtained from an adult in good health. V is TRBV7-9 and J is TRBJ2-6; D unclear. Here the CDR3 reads CASSFERSGANVLTF. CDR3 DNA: TGTGCCAGCAGCTTTGAGAGGTCTGGGGCCAACGTCCTGACTTTC. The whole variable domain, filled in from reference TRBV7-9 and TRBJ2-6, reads DTGVSQNPRHKITKRGQNVTFRCDPISEHNRLYWYRQTLGQGPEFLTYFQNEAQLEKSRLLSDRFSAERPKGSFSTLEIQRTEQGDSAMYLCASSFERSGANVLTFGAGSRLTVL.